These T cell receptor beta chains were read from a single sample in a study of blood T cell repertoires in COVID-19. Clones were sequenced by immunoSEQ multiplex PCR, and TCRdb holds only the in-frame ones, with some missing. The data show about 150,000 clones, around 79% seen once. Sequenced input: peripheral blood. These receptors all stem from a woman aged 70 to 79 with COVID-19, enrolled during active disease. Each CDR3 is given with its conserved first and last residue. The D gene is left open where the match is weak. The size entry is marked missing in some rows and otherwise reads once, few, many or a size class.

clone_size d_call j_call cdr3_length v_call cdr3_nt cdr3_aa
- - TRBJ2-2 14 TRBV19 TGTGCCAGTAGTATTATGGAGGGCACCGGGGAGCTGTTTTTT CASSIMEGTGELFF
- - TRBJ2-2 14 TRBV28 TGTGCCAGCAAAGGGACACCGAACACCGGGGAGCTGTTTTTT CASKGTPNTGELFF
many TRBD1 TRBJ2-2 14 TRBV30 TGTGCCTGGACCCCCCTACAGGGGGCCGGGGAGCTGTTTTTT CAWTPLQGAGELFF
- - TRBJ2-6 15 TRBV19 TGTGCCAGTAGTATCCCTCTCTCTGGGGCCAACGTCCTGACTTTC CASSIPLSGANVLTF
few TRBD1 TRBJ1-2 14 TRBV19 TGTGCCAGTAGTGAGGACAGGGGGCGAGGTGGCTACACCTTC CASSEDRGRGGYTF
few - TRBJ1-5 16 TRBV5-6 TGTGCCAGCAGCTTCGGCAGGGCCCGTAGCAATCAGCCCCAGCATTTT CASSFGRARSNQPQHF
- TRBD2 TRBJ2-5 16 TRBV5-6 TGTGCCAGCAGCTCTGAGACTAGCTCCTACCAAGAGACCCAGTACTTC CASSSETSSYQETQYF
- - TRBJ1-3 15 TRBV7-8 TGTGCCAGCAGCTTAGGAGTAAACTCTGGAAACACCATATATTTT CASSLGVNSGNTIYF
- - TRBJ1-5 13 TRBV6-5 TGTGCCAGCAGCGTAGAAACGGATCAGCCCCAGCATTTT CASSVETDQPQHF
- - TRBJ1-2 13 TRBV28 TGTGCCAGCAGTTTATCCAGGGTTTTGGGCTACACCTTC CASSLSRVLGYTF
few TRBD1 TRBJ2-7 13 TRBV25-1 TGTGCCACCGGACAGGGGGCGGGTTACGAGCAGTACTTC CATGQGAGYEQYF
- - TRBJ2-7 10 TRBV29-1 TGCAGCGTTGAGACGGGCGAGCAGTACTTC CSVETGEQYF
- TRBD1 TRBJ1-2 12 TRBV6-2/TRBV6-3 TGTGCCAGCACCCCGGGACAGTATGGCTACACCTTC CASTPGQYGYTF
hyperexpanded TRBD1 TRBJ2-7 14 TRBV28 TGTGCCAGCAGTTTAGAATCTCAGGGGGACGAGCAGTACTTC CASSLESQGDEQYF
few TRBD1 TRBJ2-1 14 TRBV9 TGTGCCAGCAGCGTAGTATCAGGGGGCAATGAGCAGTTCTTC CASSVVSGGNEQFF
few - TRBJ1-6 15 TRBV7-9 TGTGCCAGCAGCTTATTCGGGCCGGGGGGGTCACCCCTCCACTTT CASSLFGPGGSPLHF
- - TRBJ1-5 12 TRBV6-5 TGTGCCACCTCGGACGGAGGGAAGGCCCAGCATTTT CATSDGGKAQHF
once - TRBJ1-2 13 TRBV13 TGTGCCAGCAGCTTATCTCGGGGGTATGGCTACACCTTC CASSLSRGYGYTF
- - TRBJ1-2 13 TRBV12-3/TRBV12-4 TGTGCCAGCAGCCTCCGGGCCCAGGGGGGCTACACCTTC CASSLRAQGGYTF
- TRBD1 TRBJ2-5 15 TRBV6-2/TRBV6-3 TGTGCCAGCAGTTACTGGGACAGTCCACAAGAGACCCAGTACTTC CASSYWDSPQETQYF
once - TRBJ1-1 15 TRBV2 TGTGCCACCTCTCTGGGGGGGCCGGAGTACACTGAAGCTTTCTTT CATSLGGPEYTEAFF
once TRBD1 TRBJ1-6 16 TRBV5-5 TGTGCCAGCAGCGTATCAGGGGGCGTCCCTAATTCACCCCTCCACTTT CASSVSGGVPNSPLHF
- TRBD1 TRBJ1-6 15 TRBV15 TGTGCCACCAGCAGAGGAGGGACAGCAAATTCACCCCTCCACTTT CATSRGGTANSPLHF
- - TRBJ1-2 13 TRBV19 TGTGCCAGTAGTCCGTTAACTAACTATGGCTACACCTTC CASSPLTNYGYTF
- TRBD1 TRBJ1-2 13 TRBV6-5 TGTGCCAGCAGTTATGGACAGGGGAATGGCTACACCTTC CASSYGQGNGYTF
few - TRBJ1-3 15 TRBV7-2 TGTGCCAGCACCTCCGGGGGGGCCCGTGGAAACACCATATATTTT CASTSGGARGNTIYF
- - TRBJ1-2 15 TRBV6-2/TRBV6-3 TGTGCCAGCAGTTACCGGCAGGGCGGTTCCTATGGCTACACCTTC CASSYRQGGSYGYTF
- - TRBJ1-2 14 TRBV6-5 TGTGCCAGCAGGGAGGGGGGGGCTAACTATGGCTACACCTTC CASREGGANYGYTF
- TRBD1 TRBJ1-2 13 TRBV13 TGTGCCAGCAGCTCGCGGGACAGCTATGGCTACACCTTC CASSSRDSYGYTF
- - TRBJ2-1 14 TRBV6-6 TGTGCCAGCAGTTCAGGGGCCCGAAGCGATGAGCAGTTCTTC CASSSGARSDEQFF
- - TRBJ2-5 13 TRBV9 TGTGCCAGCAGCTTTCGACAGCAAGAGACCCAGTACTTC CASSFRQQETQYF
- - TRBJ1-4 14 TRBV5-1 TGCGCCAGCAGCTTAGAAGCGCCCAATGAAAAACTGTTTTTT CASSLEAPNEKLFF
- - TRBJ1-2 14 TRBV4-1 TGCGCCAGCAGCCCTAGACAGGATCCATATGGCTACACCTTC CASSPRQDPYGYTF
few - TRBJ2-1 14 TRBV11-3 TGTGCCAGCAGCGGGGGGGGCCTCCTCAATGAGCAGTTCTTC CASSGGGLLNEQFF
- - TRBJ2-7 14 TRBV2 TGTGCCAGCAGTGTACAGGGTATTCGCTACGAGCAGTACTTC CASSVQGIRYEQYF
- TRBD1 TRBJ1-4 16 TRBV14 TGTGCCAGCAGCCGAGGTTGGGGACAGGAGGATGAAAAACTGTTTTTT CASSRGWGQEDEKLFF
- - TRBJ2-2 14 TRBV27 TGTGCCAGCAGTACCTTAACCGGGACAGGGGAGCTGTTTTTT CASSTLTGTGELFF
- TRBD1 TRBJ1-2 14 TRBV30 TGTGCCTGGAGTCGGGAGGGGGCGAACTATGGCTACACCTTC CAWSREGANYGYTF
- - TRBJ1-4 12 TRBV29-1 TGCATTGCGACAGCTTTTAATGAAAAACTGTTTTTT CIATAFNEKLFF
- TRBD1 TRBJ1-1 13 TRBV13 TGTGCCAGCAGCCCCGGACAGGGGGCTGAAGCTTTCTTT CASSPGQGAEAFF
once - TRBJ1-5 12 TRBV19 TGTGCCAGTAGTCTCCTCACGGGGCCCCAGCATTTT CASSLLTGPQHF
- - TRBJ1-1 14 TRBV5-5 TGTGCCAGCAGCTTGCTCACAGGGAACACTGAAGCTTTCTTT CASSLLTGNTEAFF
- TRBD1 TRBJ1-2 15 TRBV7-2 TGTGCCAGCAGCTTAATGTCGCAGGGGGCGCATGGCTACACCTTC CASSLMSQGAHGYTF
- - TRBJ1-6 15 TRBV3-1/TRBV3-2 TGTGCCAGCAGCCGCGGGGATACCTATAATTCACCCCTCCACTTT CASSRGDTYNSPLHF
- - TRBJ2-1 16 TRBV4-1 TGCGCCAGCAGCCAAGATCGCGGGGCCGGTTCCAATGAGCAGTTCTTC CASSQDRGAGSNEQFF
- - TRBJ1-1 15 TRBV5-6 TGTGCCAGCAGCACACCCCAGGGATGGAACACTGAAGCTTTCTTT CASSTPQGWNTEAFF
once - TRBJ1-6 18 TRBV9 TGTGCCAGCAGCTCCACCGGGGAGGGGAGTTTTTTGAGTTCACCCCTCCACTTT CASSSTGEGSFLSSPLHF
- TRBD1 TRBJ1-1 15 TRBV6-5 TGTGCCAGCAGTCCCGCAGGGACAGTGAACACTGAAGCTTTCTTT CASSPAGTVNTEAFF
few - TRBJ1-2 15 TRBV3-1/TRBV3-2 TGTGCCAGCAGCCAAGATCCACAGGGTCGGGATGGCTACACCTTC CASSQDPQGRDGYTF
- - TRBJ1-2 13 TRBV18 TGTGCCAGCTCACCCACGGGGGGTTTCCCCCCTCACTTC CASSPTGGFPPHF
- TRBD1 TRBJ2-5 15 TRBV28 TGTGCCAGCAGTTTAGGGACAGGGGGCATGGAGACCCAGTACTTC CASSLGTGGMETQYF
once - TRBJ1-1 13 TRBV12-3/TRBV12-4 TGTGCCAGCAGTTTACTAGTGAACACTGAAGCTTTCTTT CASSLLVNTEAFF